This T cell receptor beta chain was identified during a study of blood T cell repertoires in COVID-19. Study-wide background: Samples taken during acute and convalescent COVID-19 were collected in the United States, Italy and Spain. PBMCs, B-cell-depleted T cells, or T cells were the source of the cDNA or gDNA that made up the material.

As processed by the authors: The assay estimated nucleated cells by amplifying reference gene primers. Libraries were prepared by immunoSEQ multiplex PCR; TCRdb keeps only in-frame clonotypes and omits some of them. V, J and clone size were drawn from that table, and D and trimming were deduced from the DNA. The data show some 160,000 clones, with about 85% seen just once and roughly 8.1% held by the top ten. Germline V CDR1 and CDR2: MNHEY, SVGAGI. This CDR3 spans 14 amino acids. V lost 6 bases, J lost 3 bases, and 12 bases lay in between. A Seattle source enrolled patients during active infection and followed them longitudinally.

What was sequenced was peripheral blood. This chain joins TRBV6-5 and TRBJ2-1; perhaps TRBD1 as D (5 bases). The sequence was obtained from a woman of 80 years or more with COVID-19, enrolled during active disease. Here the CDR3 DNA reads TGTGCCAGCAGCCGTGACAGTTTCTACAATGAGCAGTTCTTC. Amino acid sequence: CASSRDSFYNEQFF.